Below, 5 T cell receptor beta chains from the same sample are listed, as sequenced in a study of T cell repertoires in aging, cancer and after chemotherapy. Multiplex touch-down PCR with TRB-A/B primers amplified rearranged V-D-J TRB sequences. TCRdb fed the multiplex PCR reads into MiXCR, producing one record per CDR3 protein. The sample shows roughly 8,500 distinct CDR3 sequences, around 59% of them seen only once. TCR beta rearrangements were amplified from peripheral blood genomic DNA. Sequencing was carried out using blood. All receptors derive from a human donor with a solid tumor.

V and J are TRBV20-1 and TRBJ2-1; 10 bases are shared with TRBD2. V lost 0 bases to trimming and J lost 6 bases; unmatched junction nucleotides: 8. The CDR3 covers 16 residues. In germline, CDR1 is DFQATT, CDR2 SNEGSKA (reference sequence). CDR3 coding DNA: TGCAGTGCTAGAGATCCTCTAGCGGGAGAGGCCAATGAGCAGTTCTTC. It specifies CSARDPLAGEANEQFF.

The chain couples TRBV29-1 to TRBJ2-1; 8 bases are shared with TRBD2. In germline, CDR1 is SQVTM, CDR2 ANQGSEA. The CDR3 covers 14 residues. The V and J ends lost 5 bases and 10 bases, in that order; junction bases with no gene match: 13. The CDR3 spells CSVIGGRRPGEQFF. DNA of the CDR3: TGCAGCGTTATTGGCGGGAGGCGTCCAGGCGAGCAGTTCTTC.

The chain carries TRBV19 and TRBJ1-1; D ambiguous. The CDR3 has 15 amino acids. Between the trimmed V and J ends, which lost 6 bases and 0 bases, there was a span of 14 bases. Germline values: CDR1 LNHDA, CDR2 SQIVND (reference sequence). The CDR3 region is CASSHRPPVNTEAFF. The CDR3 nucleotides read TGTGCCAGTAGCCATAGACCACCGGTGAACACTGAAGCTTTCTTT.

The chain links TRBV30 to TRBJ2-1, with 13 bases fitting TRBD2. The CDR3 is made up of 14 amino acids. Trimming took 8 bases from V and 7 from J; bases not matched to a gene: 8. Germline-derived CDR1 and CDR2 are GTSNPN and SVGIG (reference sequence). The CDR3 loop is CALRTSGSRNEQFF. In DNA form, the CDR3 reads TGTGCCCTACGGACTAGCGGGAGTAGGAATGAGCAGTTCTTC.

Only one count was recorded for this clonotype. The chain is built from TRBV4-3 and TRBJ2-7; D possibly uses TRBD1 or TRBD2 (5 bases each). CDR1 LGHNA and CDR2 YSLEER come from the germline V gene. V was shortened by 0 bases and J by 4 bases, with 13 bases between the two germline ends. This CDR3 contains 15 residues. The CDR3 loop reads CASSQEWGSSYEQYF. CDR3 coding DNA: TGCGCCAGCAGCCAAGAATGGGGGAGTTCGTACGAGCAGTACTTC.